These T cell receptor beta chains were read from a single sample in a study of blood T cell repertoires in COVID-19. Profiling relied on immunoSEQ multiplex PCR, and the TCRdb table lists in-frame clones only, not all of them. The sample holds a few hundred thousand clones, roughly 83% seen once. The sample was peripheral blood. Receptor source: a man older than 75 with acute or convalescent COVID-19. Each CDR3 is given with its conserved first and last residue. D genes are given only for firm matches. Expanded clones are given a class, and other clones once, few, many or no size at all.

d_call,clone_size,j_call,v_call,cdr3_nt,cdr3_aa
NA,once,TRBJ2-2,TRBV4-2,TGTGCCAGCAGCAGAACCGGGACACTCAACACCGGGGAGCTGTTTTTT,CASSRTGTLNTGELFF
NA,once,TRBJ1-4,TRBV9,TGTGCCAGCAGCGTAGGCGGGAAGGGAGAAAAACTGTTTTTT,CASSVGGKGEKLFF
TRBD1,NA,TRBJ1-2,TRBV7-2,TGTGCCAGCAGCCCGGGGGACAGGGGGCGGGATGGCTACACCTTC,CASSPGDRGRDGYTF
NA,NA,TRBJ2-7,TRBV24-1,TGTGCCACCAGTGATTCAGGCGCAGGTCCTACCTACGAGCAGTACTTC,CATSDSGAGPTYEQYF
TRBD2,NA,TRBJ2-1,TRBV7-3,TGTGCCAGCAGCTTAAGGACTAGCGGGAGAGTACACAATGAGCAGTTCTTC,CASSLRTSGRVHNEQFF
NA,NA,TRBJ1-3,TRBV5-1,TGCGCCAGCAGCACAGGGTCCTCTGGAAACACCATATATTTT,CASSTGSSGNTIYF
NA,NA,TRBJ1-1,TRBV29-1,TGCAGCGTTTTCGAAGGGGCGCTCACTGAAGCTTTCTTT,CSVFEGALTEAFF
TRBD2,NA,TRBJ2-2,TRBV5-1,TGCGCCAGCAGCTTGCCCCCACTAGCGTCCGGGGAGCTGTTTTTT,CASSLPPLASGELFF
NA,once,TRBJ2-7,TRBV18,TGTGCCAGCTCACCAGGAAACAGGCATTTCTACGAGCAGTACTTC,CASSPGNRHFYEQYF
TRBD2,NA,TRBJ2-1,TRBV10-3,TGTGCCATCAGTGAGTCCCCCCTAGCGGGGGCCAGCTACAATGAGCAGTTCTTC,CAISESPLAGASYNEQFF
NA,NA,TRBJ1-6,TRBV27,TGTGCCAGCAGCTCCCCGCTTCGGGGATCGCATAATTCACCCCTCCACTTT,CASSSPLRGSHNSPLHF
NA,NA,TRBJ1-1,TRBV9,TGTGCCAGCAGCCCCAGGGGAAGGACGGAGAACACTGAAGCTTTCTTT,CASSPRGRTENTEAFF
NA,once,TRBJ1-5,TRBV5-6,TGTGCCAGCAGCTTATCGCGGACAGATCTTAGCAATCAGCCCCAGCATTTT,CASSLSRTDLSNQPQHF
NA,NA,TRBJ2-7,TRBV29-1,TGCAGCGTCCGACTAGCCGACAGGAGCTCCTACGAGCAGTACTTC,CSVRLADRSSYEQYF
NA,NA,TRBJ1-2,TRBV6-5,TGTGCCAGCACTTCGGGGGGGAAAGGCTACACCTTC,CASTSGGKGYTF
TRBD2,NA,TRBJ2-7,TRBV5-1,TGCGCCAGCAGCTTGGGGCCAGCGGGAGACGAGCAGTACTTC,CASSLGPAGDEQYF
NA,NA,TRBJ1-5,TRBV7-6,TGTGCCAGCAGCCCCCTCAGGGGACCCCAGCATTTT,CASSPLRGPQHF
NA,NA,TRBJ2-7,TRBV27,TGTGCCAGCAGTAGTGTACCCAGTACCTACGAGCAGTACTTC,CASSSVPSTYEQYF
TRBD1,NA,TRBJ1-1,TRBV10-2,TGCGCCGCCCGACAGGGGGCCTTAGGGGGCACTGAAGCTTTCTTT,CAARQGALGGTEAFF
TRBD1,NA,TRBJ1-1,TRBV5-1,TGCGCCAGCAGGGATACAGGGGGCATCGCTGAAGCTTTCTTT,CASRDTGGIAEAFF
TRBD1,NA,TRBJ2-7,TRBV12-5,TGTGCTAGTGGTTTGGAAACCAGGGGGTTCAGCCTCTACGAGCAGTACTTC,CASGLETRGFSLYEQYF
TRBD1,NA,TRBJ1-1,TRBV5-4,TGTGCCAGCAGCTTGGGAGGACAGGGCAGCTATGAAGCTTTCTTT,CASSLGGQGSYEAFF
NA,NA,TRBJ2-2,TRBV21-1,TGTGCCAGCAGCAAAAATGCTAGCGGGCCGAACACCGGGGAGCTGTTTTTT,CASSKNASGPNTGELFF
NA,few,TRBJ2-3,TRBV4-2,TGTGCCAGCAGCCAAAGCGGAGATACGCAGTATTTT,CASSQSGDTQYF
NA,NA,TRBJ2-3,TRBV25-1,TGTGCCAGCAGTGAATTCCCAACCTCTGAGGGGGTTGTGGATACGCAGTATTTT,CASSEFPTSEGVVDTQYF
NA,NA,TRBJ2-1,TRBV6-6,TGTGCCAGCAGTCAACATCGGACAGTTGTTGAGGACAATGAGCAGTTCTTC,CASSQHRTVVEDNEQFF
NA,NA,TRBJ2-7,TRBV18,TGTGCCAGCTCATCCCTTGAAAGGCCCAGGGGCGAGCAGTACTTC,CASSSLERPRGEQYF
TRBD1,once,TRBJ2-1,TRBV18,TGTGCCAGCTCACCTGGACAGGATGGTGAGCAGTTCTTC,CASSPGQDGEQFF
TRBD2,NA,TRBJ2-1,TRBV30,TGTGCCTGGAGGGGGGTGACTAGCGGCTACAATGAGCAGTTCTTC,CAWRGVTSGYNEQFF
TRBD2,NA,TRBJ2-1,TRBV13,TGTGCCAGCAGCTTAGGCGGGGGGACTAGCATGAATGAGCAGTTCTTC,CASSLGGGTSMNEQFF
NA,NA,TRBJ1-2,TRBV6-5,TGTGCCAGCAGCCTCTATGGCTACACCTTC,CASSLYGYTF
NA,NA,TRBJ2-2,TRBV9,TGTGCCAGCAGCGTAGAACAGGGCGGCACCGGGGAGCTGTTTTTT,CASSVEQGGTGELFF
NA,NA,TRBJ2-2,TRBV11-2,TGTGCCAGCAGCTTATCTAGGGGGTCCGGGGAGCTGTTTTTT,CASSLSRGSGELFF
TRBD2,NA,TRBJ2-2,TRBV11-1,TGTGCCAGCAGCTTAGTCCTAGCGGGACCTACCGGGGAGCTGTTTTTT,CASSLVLAGPTGELFF
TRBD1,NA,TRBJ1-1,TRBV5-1,TGCGCCAGCAGCTGGCCGGGACAGGGGGTGAAGACTGAAGCTTTCTTT,CASSWPGQGVKTEAFF
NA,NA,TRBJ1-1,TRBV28,TGTGCCAGCAGTTTCCTGCTTCGAGGAATTTTCACTGAAGCTTTCTTT,CASSFLLRGIFTEAFF
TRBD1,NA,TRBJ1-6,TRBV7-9,TGTGCCAGCAAGGGACAGTATAATTCACCCCTCCACTTT,CASKGQYNSPLHF
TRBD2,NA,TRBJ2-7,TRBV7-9,TGTGCCAGCAACCTCAGCGGGGGGGCGGGCGAGCAGTACTTC,CASNLSGGAGEQYF
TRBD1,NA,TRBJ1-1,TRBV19,TGTGCCAGTAGTATCAGGATGGTCGGACAGGGGGTAGGATCGGTCACTGAAGCTTTCTTT,CASSIRMVGQGVGSVTEAFF
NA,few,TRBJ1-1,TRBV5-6,TGTGCCAGCAGCCCTCAGGACGGCGGGGTGTTGGCTTTCTTT,CASSPQDGGVLAFF
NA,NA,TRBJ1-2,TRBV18,TGTGCCAGCTCACCGAGAGAATCCGTCAACTATGGCTACACCTTC,CASSPRESVNYGYTF
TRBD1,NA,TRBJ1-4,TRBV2,TGTGCCAGCAGTAGGACAGGGACAACTAATGAAAAACTGTTTTTT,CASSRTGTTNEKLFF
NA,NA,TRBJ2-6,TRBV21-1,TGTGCCAGCAGCGCTGGCCCTCCTAGCTCTGGGGCCAACGTCCTGACTTTC,CASSAGPPSSGANVLTF
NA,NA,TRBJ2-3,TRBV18,TGTGCCAGCTCACCGTTACCAGGGGGCACAGATACGCAGTATTTT,CASSPLPGGTDTQYF
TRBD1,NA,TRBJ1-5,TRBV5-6,TGTGCCAGCAGCTTGGCCGGTGGGAGGACAGGGGGCCGCAATCAGCCCCAGCATTTT,CASSLAGGRTGGRNQPQHF
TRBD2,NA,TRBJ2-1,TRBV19,TGTGCCAGTAGCTATTATCCGGGGGGGGAGCAGTTCTTC,CASSYYPGGEQFF
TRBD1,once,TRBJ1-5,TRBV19,TGTGCCAGTAGTACGACATCATGGACAGGTAGCAATCAGCCCCAGCATTTT,CASSTTSWTGSNQPQHF
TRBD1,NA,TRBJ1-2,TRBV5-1,TGCGCCAGCCGCACCGCCCCGGGACAGGGTACTGGCTACACCTTC,CASRTAPGQGTGYTF
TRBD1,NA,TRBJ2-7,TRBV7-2,TGTGCCAGCAGCCCCTCTTTGGAACAGGGGGCGCATAAGCAGTACTTC,CASSPSLEQGAHKQYF
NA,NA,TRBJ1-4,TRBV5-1,TGCGCCAGCAGCTTGGCTGGAGGAAATGAAAAACTGTTTTTT,CASSLAGGNEKLFF
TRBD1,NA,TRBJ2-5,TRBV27,TGTGCCACACGTAACAGGGGAGTCCGTCAAGAGACCCAGTACTTC,CATRNRGVRQETQYF
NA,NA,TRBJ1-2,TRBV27,TGTGCCAGCAGGGGTGGGGGGGGTTTAATATATGGCTACACCTTC,CASRGGGGLIYGYTF
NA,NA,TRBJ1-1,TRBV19,TGTGCCAGTAGTTGGGGCTCGAACACTGAAGCTTTCTTT,CASSWGSNTEAFF